The 13 T cell receptor beta chains in this list originate from one sample, sequenced in a study of CXCR3-negative and CXCR3-positive naive CD8 T cells. No cognate antigen is known for these TCRs. Study-wide points: The TRB CDR3s that CXCR3-positive naive cells carried were more hydrophobic than those of CXCR3-negative naive cells.

With UMI labels, 5' RACE was used to prepare the TRB cDNA libraries. One entry per CDR3 protein, without DNA, is what TCRdb gives after re-calling the 5' RACE reads. This sample lists 75,000 to 90,000 distinct CDR3 sequences; its ten largest clones have roughly 0.59%. The sequencing input was naive CXCR3+ CD8+ T cells from blood. The subset denotes: CD45RO-CCR7+CD27+CD95- naive CD8+ T cells expressing CXCR3 (TNR3+). Receptors originate from a human donor in good health. Some clones in this sample may be carry-over from other donors' samples.

The V call is TRBV7-2, the J call TRBJ1-3; TCRdb returns TRBD1, unconfirmable since there is no DNA. This CDR3 is built from 15 residues. Germline V gives CDR1 SGHTA, CDR2 FQGNSA. CDR3: CASTSAGTSGNTIYF. Full variable domain (outside the CDR3, taken from reference TRBV7-2 and TRBJ1-3): GAGVSQSPSNKVTEKGKDVELRCDPISGHTALYWYRQSLGQGLEFLIYFQGNSAPDKSGLPSDRFSAERTGGSVSTLTIQRTQQEDSAVYLCASTSAGTSGNTIYFGEGSWLTVV.

The chain employs TRBV7-6 and TRBJ2-2; TCRdb selects TRBD2, and the lack of DNA leaves this call unchecked. The CDR3 spans 14 residues. Germline values: CDR1 SGHVS, CDR2 FNYEAQ. This CDR3 is CASSRDFNTGELFF.

The chain is built from TRBV13 and TRBJ2-3; TCRdb calls TRBD2, which cannot be checked without DNA. The CDR3 has 15 residues. Germline-derived CDR1 and CDR2 are PRHDT and FYEKMQ (reference sequence). The CDR3 reads CASSLASGRKNTQYF.

The chain has TRBV27 and TRBJ2-7; TCRdb's D gene call, TRBD2, goes unchecked for lack of DNA. The CDR3 loop spans 16 amino acids. Germline CDR1 reads MNHEY; CDR2 reads SMNVEV (reference sequence). The CDR3 is CASSPSGWEDSYEQYF.

The rearrangement links TRBV27 to TRBJ2-7; the D call from TCRdb, TRBD1, cannot be confirmed without DNA. The CDR3 runs 14 residues. Germline CDR1 MNHEY, CDR2 SMNVEV (reference sequence). CDR3 residues: CASSAGTAAYEQYF.

The CDR3 sequence is CASSTYEDYEQYF. The chain carries TRBV4-2 and TRBJ2-7. From germline, CDR1 is LGHNA and CDR2 YNFKEQ. The CDR3 consists of 13 residues.

Here the CDR3 reads CASSLLVSGNTIYF. The V and J genes are TRBV28 and TRBJ1-3. Germline V gene data show CDR1 as MDHEN and CDR2 as SYDVKM. This CDR3 is 14 amino acids long.

This chain links TRBV20-1 with TRBJ2-7; TCRdb calls TRBD1, which cannot be checked without DNA. The germline CDR1 and CDR2 sequences are DFQATT and SNEGSKA (reference sequence). This CDR3 region has 13 residues. This CDR3 is CSAEPGQSYEQYF.

The chain couples TRBV2 to TRBJ2-1; the TCRdb D gene call, TRBD1, has no DNA to confirm it. Germline assignment: CDR1 SNHLY and CDR2 FYNNEI. The CDR3 contains 15 residues. CDR3 region: CASSTGQGASDEQFF.

The chain is built from TRBV11-1 and TRBJ2-1; TCRdb picks TRBD2, but there is no DNA to check that call. CDR1 is SGHAT and CDR2 is FQDESV in the germline V gene (reference sequence). The CDR3 is 15 residues long. The CDR3 is CASSLVTSGYNEQFF.

V is TRBV9 and J is TRBJ1-2. Germline V gene sequence: CDR1 SGDLS, CDR2 YYNGEE. CDR3 length: 15 residues. CDR3 loop: CASTPVGGPGYGYTF.

The V call is TRBV28, the J call TRBJ2-3; TCRdb proposes TRBD1, but this gene call is untestable without DNA. This CDR3 has 13 residues. Germline V gene data show CDR1 as MDHEN and CDR2 as SYDVKM. Here the CDR3 reads CASSTTPADTQYF.

The chain couples TRBV29-1 to TRBJ2-3. Germline values: CDR1 SQVTM, CDR2 ANQGSEA. The CDR3 contains 13 residues. The CDR3 protein is CSVEAVLPDTQYF.